The sequence of this TCR beta chain was determined in a study of cytomegalovirus exposure and HLA in healthy donors (dated by TCRdb to 2016 to 2017). With regard to the full study: A later analysis indicated that the 95 to 150 validation repertoires were generated on the platform also employed for the roughly 650 repertoires of the first cohort. The aim of the study was to test whether cataloging public T cell receptors could identify signatures of past pathogen exposure. Along with the roughly 610-subject first cohort, a separate validation cohort of around 110 different subjects was used. High-throughput TCR immunosequencing, statistical association of individual TCRs with disease status, and machine learning were combined to predict cytomegalovirus infection status.

The donors belonged to the validation cohort of under 150 subjects, which was separate from the 666-subject first cohort. On the study overall, not on this receptor specifically: The study listed around 160 TCR beta chains as associated with cytomegalovirus. Most TCR sequences were observed very rarely across donors, whereas some public TCRs were present in many individuals. Subsequent analysis determined that TCRs grouped into clusters in the first cohort also showed a tendency toward co-occurrence across the roughly 110 validation repertoires, and roughly 95% of cluster scores exceeded 0. Three of the identified cytomegalovirus-associated TCR beta chains were confirmed in vitro to be specific for cytomegalovirus antigens. A later analysis lacked HLA typing for the validation cohort, so it scored co-occurrence in that cohort across all 110 or so repertoires. Cytomegalovirus status was reported to be diagnosed by the classifier with high specificity and sensitivity in both the original and validation cohorts. The authors suggested that the approach could potentially be generalized to other disease states and immunological phenotypes.

On this clone itself: There is no known antigen for this receptor. Per-base quality was not reported, and no clone a single base away is much larger than it.

Receptor libraries were prepared by the immunoSEQ multiplex PCR assay. Concerning the study's data processing: A statistical classification framework was built to diagnose cytomegalovirus status from the catalog of TCR beta chain sequences. Sourced from immuneACCESS, this table was stored by TCRdb with only in-frame sequences that have V and J called. A share of the clones is absent; for the studies checked, an unresolved V gene accounts for under half, and the remainder has no known explanation. V and J calls and clone size come straight from that table; D and trimming were deduced from the DNA. Recorded for this sample are tens of thousands of clones; 95% to 97% of them occurred a single time. Of the sample, about 1.5% falls within the top ten clones. The junction shows trimming of 1 base on V and 1 base on J, plus 14 bases between the germline ends. CDR1 and CDR2, looked up from the germline V gene (reference sequence), are LNHDA and SQIVND. The CDR3 goes from the cysteine to the phenylalanine over 16 residues. Just CDR3 DNA is preserved here, 48 bases in frame from base 1.

This receptor was identified in a woman between 18 and 29 years old in good health and CMV-seropositive. The sample was PBMCs. The chain joins TRBV19 to TRBJ2-7; the D gene is possibly TRBD2, with 6 bases matching. The CDR3 here reads CASSIGGTSSSYEQYF. DNA sequence: TGTGCCAGTAGTATAGGGGGGACTTCCTCTTCCTACGAGCAGTACTTC. The CDR3 plus the reference TRBV19 and TRBJ2-7 genes for the other parts give the full variable domain: DGGITQSPKYLFRKEGQNVTLSCEQNLNHDAMYWYRQDPGQGLRLIYYSQIVNDFQKGDIAEGYSVSREKKESFPLTVTSAQKNPTAFYLCASSIGGTSSSYEQYFGPGTRLTVT.